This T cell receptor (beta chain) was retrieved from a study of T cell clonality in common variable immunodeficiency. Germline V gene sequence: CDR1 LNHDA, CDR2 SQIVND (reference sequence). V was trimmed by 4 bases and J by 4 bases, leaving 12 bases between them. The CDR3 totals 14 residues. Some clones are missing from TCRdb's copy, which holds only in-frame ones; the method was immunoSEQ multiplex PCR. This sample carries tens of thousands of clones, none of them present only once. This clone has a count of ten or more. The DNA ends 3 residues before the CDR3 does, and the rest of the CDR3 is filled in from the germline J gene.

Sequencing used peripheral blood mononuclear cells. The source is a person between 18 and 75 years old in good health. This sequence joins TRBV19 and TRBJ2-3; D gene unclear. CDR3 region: CASSTLVRSDTQYF. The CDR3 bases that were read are TGTGCCAGTAGTACCCTAGTCCGTTCAGATACG. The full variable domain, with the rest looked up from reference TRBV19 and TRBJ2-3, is DGGITQSPKYLFRKEGQNVTLSCEQNLNHDAMYWYRQDPGQGLRLIYYSQIVNDFQKGDIAEGYSVSREKKESFPLTVTSAQKNPTAFYLCASSTLVRSDTQYFGPGTRLTVL.